A single sample gave rise to the 20 T cell receptor beta chains below, sequenced in a study of OX40 agonist ivuxolimab in advanced cancers. Library preparation was by the immunoSEQ multiplex PCR assay. The table was pulled from immuneACCESS by TCRdb, which kept in-frame rearrangements only. Such tables lose some clones; where checked, under half of the loss comes from unresolved V genes, and the rest has no known cause. The sample table records 40,000 to 50,000 clones; 80% to 90% of these occur just once. The top ten hold approximately 0.5% of the sample. The sample here was CD4+ or CD8+ T cells sorted from blood, taken in a trial of the OX40 agonist ivuxolimab. Every receptor here comes from an adult with an advanced solid tumor such as melanoma, head and neck, liver or kidney cancer.

As for this clone: At one end the junction does not follow the germline gene, possibly because of a read error. V gene TRBV11-3 combines with J gene TRBJ1-1; D is ambiguous. The CDR3 is 14 residues long. CDR1 SGHNT and CDR2 YENEEA come from the germline V gene. For the CDR3, the DNA is TGTGCCAGCAGGTTAGGAGGCGCATCCACTGAAGCTTTCTTT. Translating it yields CASRLGGASTEAFF.

The rearrangement links TRBV11-3 to TRBJ1-1; no clear D gene. Germline V CDR1 and CDR2: SGHNT, YENEEA. The CDR3 totals 15 residues. V was cut by 0 bases and J by 5 bases, with 13 bases left in between. CDR3 region: CASSLEDAEITEAFF. The CDR3 bases are TGTGCCAGCAGCTTAGAGGACGCAGAAATAACTGAAGCTTTCTTT.

The CDR3, as DNA: TGTGCCACGCAGGGGAATACCTATGAAAAACTGTTTTTT. Translation gives CATQGNTYEKLFF. The chain joins TRBV11-2 to TRBJ1-4, with D perhaps TRBD1 (6 bases). The V end lost 10 bases, the J end lost 6 bases, and 15 bases lay between the germline ends. Germline assignment: CDR1 SGHAT and CDR2 FQNNGV. The CDR3 covers 13 residues.

The sample holds one count of this clone. The chain couples TRBV7-8 to TRBJ1-2; TRBD1 agrees at 7 bases. Germline CDR1 and CDR2: SGHVS and FQNEAQ. V gave up 5 bases and J gave up 1 base; unmatched junction bases: 1. CDR3 length equals 13 residues. In DNA form, the CDR3 reads TGTGCCAGCAGCGGGGACAGTAACTATGGCTACACCTTC. This translates into CASSGDSNYGYTF.

The V and J genes are TRBV6-5 and TRBJ1-1; no clear D gene. Trimming left V 6 bases short and J 1 base short, with 9 bases between. Germline lookup yields CDR1 MNHEY and CDR2 SVGAGI. The CDR3 length is 13 residues. The CDR3 protein is CASSYQENTEAFF. The CDR3 DNA reads TGTGCCAGCAGCTACCAGGAGAACACTGAAGCTTTCTTT.

This chain connects TRBV10-3 to TRBJ2-7; D remains unclear. CDR1 is ENHRY, CDR2 SYGVKD, per germline. The V end was cut by 3 bases, the J end by 1 base, with 4 bases between. The CDR3 contains 12 residues. In DNA, the CDR3 is TGTGCCATCAGTGAAGCTTCCTACGAGCAGTACTTC. Translated, it gives CAISEASYEQYF.

The V and J genes are TRBV11-3 and TRBJ2-3; D ambiguous. The CDR3 has 15 residues. Deletions cut 1 base from V and 0 bases from J, with 8 bases between. Germline CDR1 and CDR2: SGHNT and YENEEA. The DNA for the CDR3 is TGTGCCAGCAGCTTAGGGACGGCTAGCACAGATACGCAGTATTTT. Translating gives CASSLGTASTDTQYF.

This chain links TRBV10-3 with TRBJ1-5; 8 bases fit TRBD1. Germline assignment: CDR1 ENHRY and CDR2 SYGVKD. V trimming: 7 bases; J trimming: 6 bases; junction bases outside the gene matches: 8. The CDR3 totals 14 residues. The CDR3 DNA follows: TGTGCCATCAAGGGGGCAGGGGGCAGTCAGCCCCAGCATTTT. Its translation: CAIKGAGGSQPQHF.

V usage is TRBV10-3 and J usage is TRBJ1-1; maybe TRBD1 (5 bases). CDR1 is ENHRY and CDR2 is SYGVKD in the germline V gene. This CDR3 spans 14 amino acids. V was cut by 2 bases and J by 4 bases, with 11 bases left in between. The chain's CDR3 is CAISEGGDGTEAFF. The CDR3 DNA reads as TGTGCCATCAGTGAGGGTGGGGACGGCACTGAAGCTTTCTTT.

The rearrangement joins TRBV5-6 to TRBJ2-1; no firm D call. Trimming left V 0 bases short and J 9 bases short, with 4 bases between. CDR3 length: 11 residues. Germline CDR1 is SGHDT and CDR2 is YYEEEE. The CDR3 bases are TGTGCCAGCAGCTTGGGGGCTGAGCAGTTCTTC. Encoded protein: CASSLGAEQFF. The full variable domain, in which reference TRBV5-6 and TRBJ2-1 provide the parts outside the CDR3, is DAGVTQSPTHLIKTRGQQVTLRCSPKSGHDTVSWYQQALGQGPQFIFQYYEEEERQRGNFPDRFSGHQFPNYSSELNVNALLLGDSALYLCASSLGAEQFFGPGTRLTVL.

This chain links TRBV6-6 with TRBJ1-3; tentative D call: TRBD1 (5 bases). The CDR3 sequence is 16 residues long. Between the trimmed V and J ends, which lost 1 base and 0 bases, there was a span of 10 bases. Germline lookup yields CDR1 MNHNY and CDR2 SVGAGI (reference sequence). The CDR3 reads CASSYFGGSSGNTIYF. In DNA, the CDR3 is TGTGCCAGCAGTTACTTTGGGGGTTCCTCTGGAAACACCATATATTTT.

The V and J genes are TRBV9 and TRBJ1-2; 8 bases agree with TRBD1. The length of the CDR3 is 13 residues. Per germline, CDR1 SGDLS and CDR2 YYNGEE. V was clipped by 4 bases and J by 7 bases; unmatched bases: 6. CDR3: CASSPRTGTGYTF. Here the CDR3 DNA reads TGTGCCAGCAGCCCGAGGACAGGGACTGGCTACACCTTC.

The chain joins TRBV20-1 to TRBJ2-1, with D possibly called TRBD1 or TRBD2 (5 bases each). The length of the CDR3 is 11 residues. Germline assignment: CDR1 DFQATT and CDR2 SNEGSKA (reference sequence). The V and J ends lost 5 bases and 14 bases respectively, with 16 bases between them. The CDR3 loop is CSAGTQPKEFF. The CDR3, as DNA: TGCAGTGCTGGGACCCAACCGAAAGAGTTCTTC.

This clone was counted a single time. CDR3 in DNA: TGCGCCAGCAGCTTAGGGGGCAACTCGGCGAACACCGGGGAGCTGTTTTTT. This sequence encodes CASSLGGNSANTGELFF. The chain links TRBV5-1 to TRBJ2-2; 7 nucleotides line up with TRBD1. The germline V gene encodes CDR1 SGHRS and CDR2 YFSETQ. The CDR3 runs to 17 residues. The V gene end was trimmed by 2 bases and the J gene end by 0 bases; junction bases not matched to a gene: 7.

This sequence joins TRBV19 and TRBJ2-1; 10 positions agree with TRBD2. J was trimmed by 7 bases and V by 8 bases; bases with no gene match: 5. Germline V lookup: CDR1 LNHDA, CDR2 SQIVND (reference sequence). There are 13 residues in the CDR3. The CDR3 DNA reads TGTGCCAGTGGGGGACTAGCGAAGAATGAGCAGTTCTTC. Its translation is CASGGLAKNEQFF. The complete variable domain, with remaining parts taken from reference TRBV19 and TRBJ2-1, reads DGGITQSPKYLFRKEGQNVTLSCEQNLNHDAMYWYRQDPGQGLRLIYYSQIVNDFQKGDIAEGYSVSREKKESFPLTVTSAQKNPTAFYLCASGGLAKNEQFFGPGTRLTVL.

This rearrangement joins TRBV2 to TRBJ2-7; TRBD1 matches at 8 bases. The CDR3 consists of 15 residues. Trimming took 7 bases from V and 3 from J; bases not matched to a gene: 11. In germline, CDR1 is SNHLY, CDR2 FYNNEI. The DNA for the CDR3 is TGTGCCAGCATAAAGGACAGGGAAATTCGCTACGAGCAGTACTTC. Its translation is CASIKDREIRYEQYF.

The chain carries TRBV7-3 and TRBJ1-1; tentatively, D is TRBD1 (6 bases). CDR1 and CDR2 from the germline V gene are SGHTA and FQGTGA. With 6 bases removed from V and 1 base from J, the gap between germline ends came to 9 bases. This CDR3 contains 13 residues. In DNA, the CDR3 is TGTGCCAGCAGAGGGACACCGAACACTGAAGCTTTCTTT. Translated, it gives CASRGTPNTEAFF.

The chain recombines TRBV4-1 with TRBJ1-1; the D is unclear. The ends were cut back, 5 bases at V and 0 bases at J, with 16 bases in the middle. CDR1 is MGHRA and CDR2 is YSYEKL in the germline V gene. CDR3 length equals 16 residues. The CDR3 loop is CASSNPHNLMNTEAFF. The CDR3 nucleotides read TGCGCCAGCAGCAATCCCCATAACCTCATGAACACTGAAGCTTTCTTT.

J is TRBJ2-5 and V is TRBV27; either TRBD1 or TRBD2 may supply D (5 bases each). The length of the CDR3 is 14 residues. The V gene's germline CDR1 is MNHEY and CDR2 SMNVEV (reference sequence). Between the trimmed V and J ends, which lost 4 bases and 10 bases, there was a span of 19 bases. The CDR3 region is CASSWDLAGNVQYF. Written as DNA, the CDR3 is TGTGCCAGCAGTTGGGACCTAGCAGGGAATGTCCAGTACTTC.

The gene calls are TRBV30 and TRBJ2-7; D gene ambiguous. This CDR3 has 12 residues. The germline CDR1 and CDR2 sequences are GTSNPN and SVGIG (reference sequence). Trimming took 3 bases from V and 3 from J, leaving 9 bases between them. CDR3 in amino acids: CAWRPDRYEQYF. For the CDR3, the DNA is TGTGCCTGGAGACCTGACCGCTACGAGCAGTACTTC.